This TCR beta chain was found in a study of T cells after yellow fever vaccination. Regarding the study as a whole: Abundant clonotypes from the bulk population could have been carried over as contaminants into FACS-sorted repertoires. Once the booster was given, most primary-vaccination clones reappeared, at about 95% for CD4 and roughly 85% for CD8.

This clonotype was counted ten times or more. Antigen unknown. Each CDR3 protein gets one entry after TCRdb re-called the 5' RACE reads with MiXCR. The table records about 320,000 distinct CDR3 sequences, roughly 10% of them present only once. Germline values: CDR1 KGHSH, CDR2 LQKENI. After removal of 3 bases from V and 0 bases from J, the junction contained 5 bases not matched to a gene. This CDR3 has 17 amino acids. The genes are TRBV18 and TRBJ2-4, with 10 nucleotides matching TRBD2. Sequencing was performed on CD4+ T cells sorted from PBMCs, taken 45 days after the yellow fever booster vaccination. The receptor's source is a man aged 18-30 years who received the YFV17D yellow fever vaccine. CDR3 region: CASSPTSGALAKNIQYF. The CDR3 DNA reads as TGTGCCAGCTCACCCACTAGCGGGGCTCTAGCCAAAAACATTCAGTACTTC.